The 29 T cell receptor beta chains presented below share a single source sample, sequenced in a study of T cell repertoires in cytomegalovirus infection. TCRdb ran MiXCR on the reads and lists one entry per CDR3 protein. The sample yields 750,000 to 950,000 distinct CDR3 sequences, 25% to 30% seen once. No cognate antigen is known for these TCRs. The specimen comprised cultured CD8+ T cells from PBMCs, sampled from culture after CMV antigen stimulation. Receptors were obtained from a human donor in good health (CMV status not recorded). Some clones in this sample may be carry-over from other donors' samples.

The chain links TRBV5-6 to TRBJ1-6; D is possibly TRBD1 (6 bases). V was shortened by 0 bases and J by 5 bases, with 15 bases between the two germline ends. The CDR3 extends over 17 amino acids. Per the germline V gene, CDR1 is SGHDT and CDR2 is YYEEEE. In DNA form, the CDR3 reads TGTGCCAGCAGCTTGGCCTTGGGGGGCGCGGATAATTCACCCCTCCACTTT. It codes for CASSLALGGADNSPLHF.

The rearrangement uses TRBV19 and TRBJ2-1, with 8 bases aligning to TRBD2. The V gene's germline CDR1 is LNHDA and CDR2 SQIVND (reference sequence). The CDR3 consists of 14 residues. Trimming at V came to 7 bases and at J to 4 bases, leaving 6 bases not matched to a gene. In nucleotides, the CDR3 is TGTGCCAGTAAGGCGGGGGGTCGGTACAATGAGCAGTTCTTC. It is translated as CASKAGGRYNEQFF.

This clonotype was found many times. The rearrangement links TRBV7-8 to TRBJ2-1; no clear D gene. CDR1 and CDR2 (germline): SGHVS, FQNEAQ. Trimming pared 1 base from V and 4 bases from J, leaving 5 bases between. This CDR3 is 13 amino acids long. CDR3 nucleotides: TGTGCCAGCAGCTTAGACGGTTACAATGAGCAGTTCTTC. It yields the protein CASSLDGYNEQFF.

The table lists this clonotype with a count of one. The genes are TRBV27 and TRBJ1-4; no firm D call. This CDR3 is built from 14 residues. V was clipped by 2 bases and J by 4 bases, with 8 bases between them. Germline assignment: CDR1 MNHEY and CDR2 SMNVEV (reference sequence). In DNA form, the CDR3 reads TGTGCCAGCAGTTTAAGGGCTTTTAATGAAAAACTGTTTTTT. Translated, it gives CASSLRAFNEKLFF. The whole variable domain, remainder taken from reference TRBV27 and TRBJ1-4, is EAQVTQNPRYLITVTGKKLTVTCSQNMNHEYMSWYRQDPGLGLRQIYYSMNVEVTDKGDVPEGYKVSRKEKRNFPLILESPSPNQTSLYFCASSLRAFNEKLFFGSGTQLSVL.

This sequence joins TRBV11-2 and TRBJ2-7, with D unresolved. The CDR3 extends over 14 amino acids. The V and J ends lost 4 bases and 5 bases respectively, with 15 bases between them. Germline V gene sequence: CDR1 SGHAT, CDR2 FQNNGV. The CDR3 DNA reads as TGTGCCAGCAGCTCATGGCAACGGCCGGACGAGCAGTACGTC. This gives the protein CASSSWQRPDEQYV.

The J gene is TRBJ1-4, the V gene TRBV4-3; D is possibly TRBD1 (6 bases). CDR1 is LGHNA and CDR2 is YSLEER in the germline V gene. V was cut by 0 bases and J by 7 bases, with 12 bases left in between. The CDR3 loop spans 15 amino acids. The CDR3 DNA follows: TGCGCCAGCAGCCAAGAGGGGGGCCGGCGTGAAAAACTGTTTTTT. This codes for CASSQEGGRREKLFF.

In regard to this clonotype: At one end the junction does not follow the germline gene, possibly because of a read error. CDR3 bases: TGCGACAGCAGCCAACGGTCTAGCGGGTATGAGACCCAGTACTTC. It encodes CDSSQRSSGYETQYF. V is TRBV4-1 and J is TRBJ2-5, with 8 bases that match TRBD2. Germline assignment: CDR1 MGHRA and CDR2 YSYEKL. CDR3 length: 15 amino acids.

This clonotype was detected a few times. The CDR3 DNA reads TGTGCCAGCAGTCCGGACTCTGACCCCAATCAGCCCCAGCATTTT. Translated: CASSPDSDPNQPQHF. The chain is built from TRBV27 and TRBJ1-5; D is unresolved. The germline gives CDR1 MNHEY, CDR2 SMNVEV (reference sequence). Trimming stripped 5 bases from V and 3 bases from J, with 14 bases between. This CDR3 contains 15 residues.

The rearrangement joins TRBV27 to TRBJ2-5; 7 bases map to TRBD1. This CDR3 spans 17 amino acids. After removal of 5 bases from V and 5 bases from J, the junction contained 17 bases not matched to a gene. Looked up from germline, CDR1 is MNHEY and CDR2 is SMNVEV (reference sequence). The DNA for the CDR3 is TGTGCCAGCAGTACCTGGGGAATCCGCCAGGGGGAGGAGACCCAGTACTTC. Encoded protein: CASSTWGIRQGEETQYF.

This clonotype was observed a few times. The CDR3 nucleotides read TGTGCCAGCAGCGCAGATTCTAGCACAGATACGCAGTATTTT. This translates into CASSADSSTDTQYF. The rearrangement uses TRBV9 and TRBJ2-3; D not resolved. The germline V gene encodes CDR1 SGDLS and CDR2 YYNGEE. The CDR3 covers 14 residues. Trimming took off 3 bases at V and 0 bases at J, with 8 bases between the two ends.

This clonotype was found a few times. This chain links TRBV4-1 with TRBJ1-5; tentative D call: TRBD1 (6 bases). Per germline, CDR1 MGHRA and CDR2 YSYEKL. V lost 4 bases, J lost 2 bases, and 15 bases lay in between. The CDR3 has 16 residues. CDR3 sequence (DNA): TGCGCCAGCAGCCCTATCTCGGACAGTGGCAATCAGCCCCAGCATTTT. Translating it yields CASSPISDSGNQPQHF.

The rearrangement joins TRBV14 to TRBJ2-7; D possibly matches TRBD1 or TRBD2 (5 bases each). The V gene's germline CDR1 is SGHDN and CDR2 FVKESK. The CDR3 is 14 residues long. V lost 5 bases and J 3 bases, leaving 14 bases between the germline ends. CDR3 bases: TGTGCCAGCAGCTCAGGGACGGAGATCTACGAGCAGTACTTC. It codes for CASSSGTEIYEQYF.

This clonotype occurred a few times. The J gene is TRBJ2-1, the V gene TRBV7-8; D call uncertain. Trimming pared 1 base from V and 10 bases from J, leaving 14 bases between. CDR3 length: 14 amino acids. Germline V CDR1 and CDR2: SGHVS, FQNEAQ. In nucleotides, the CDR3 is TGTGCCAGCAGCTTAGTGGTGGTCCCTGGGGAGCAGTTCTTC. Translated: CASSLVVVPGEQFF. The full variable domain, completed using reference TRBV7-8 and TRBJ2-1, is GAGVSQSPRYKVAKRGQDVALRCDPISGHVSLFWYQQALGQGPEFLTYFQNEAQLDKSGLPSDRFFAERPEGSVSTLKIQRTQQEDSAVYLCASSLVVVPGEQFFGPGTRLTVL.

The rearrangement joins TRBV20-1 to TRBJ2-3; D may be TRBD1 (5 bases). The germline gives CDR1 DFQATT, CDR2 SNEGSKA (reference sequence). The V end lost 3 bases, the J end lost 3 bases, and 10 bases lay between the germline ends. CDR3 length: 13 amino acids. The CDR3 region has the DNA TGCAGTGCTAGTCACAGGCTGACAGATACGCAGTATTTT. It encodes CSASHRLTDTQYF.

In its sample, this clonotype was seen a few times. This chain connects TRBV12-3 or TRBV12-4 to TRBJ2-1, with 13 positions matching TRBD2. The ends lost 6 bases at V and 5 bases at J; junction bases unmatched: 1. The CDR3 is 14 amino acids. The DNA for the CDR3 is TGTGCCAGCAGACTAGCGGGGGGGCACAATGAGCAGTTCTTC. Its protein product is CASRLAGGHNEQFF.

This clonotype was picked up many times. The chain combines TRBV14 with TRBJ2-7; 9 bases match TRBD1. J gave up 4 bases and V 0 bases, and 4 bases lay outside the gene matches. Germline-derived CDR1 and CDR2 are SGHDN and FVKESK. This CDR3 is built from 15 residues. CDR3 nucleotides: TGTGCCAGCAGCCAAGACGGAGGGACAGGGTACGAGCAGTACTTC. As protein: CASSQDGGTGYEQYF.

This clonotype was seen a few times. The chain links TRBV5-8 to TRBJ2-1, with 8 nucleotides matching TRBD1. This CDR3 has 14 amino acids. CDR1 and CDR2 (germline): SGHTS, YDEGEE. V trimming: 10 bases; J trimming: 3 bases; junction bases outside the gene matches: 9. The DNA of the CDR3 is TGTGCCGAGACTTGGGGACAGGTCTACAATGAGCAGTTCTTC. This encodes CAETWGQVYNEQFF. The full variable domain, its missing parts supplied by reference TRBV5-8 and TRBJ2-1, is EAGVTQSPTHLIKTRGQQATLRCSPISGHTSVYWYQQALGLGLQFLLWYDEGEERNRGNFPPRFSGRQFPNYSSELNVNALELEDSALYLCAETWGQVYNEQFFGPGTRLTVL.

This clonotype was found many times. The chain is built from TRBV12-3 or TRBV12-4 and TRBJ2-7; D is unclear. V shed 1 base and J shed 4 bases, with 8 bases lying between them. The CDR3 loop spans 13 amino acids. CDR3 DNA sequence: TGTGCCAGCAGTTTAGGGGCAGATTACGAGCAGTACGTC. Amino acids: CASSLGADYEQYV.

On this clonotype: Being one base from a much bigger clone, this may be a read error. The chain combines TRBV11-3 with TRBJ2-1; 11 bases are a match to TRBD2. The CDR3 is 15 residues long. Trimming at V came to 2 bases and at J to 12 bases, leaving 9 bases not matched to a gene. The germline V gene encodes CDR1 SGHNT and CDR2 YENEEA. CDR3 in DNA: TGTGCCAGCAGCTTAAGAACTAGCGGGGGATCTGGGCAGTTCTTC. Its translation is CASSLRTSGGSGQFF.

In this sample, this clonotype turned up many times. The chain uses TRBV7-8 and TRBJ1-6; a possible D gene is TRBD1 (5 bases). There are 15 residues in the CDR3. From germline, CDR1 is SGHVS and CDR2 FQNEAQ. The V gene lost 4 bases and the J gene lost 7 bases, with 14 bases spanning the gap. CDR3 amino acids: CASSSPQGVNSPLHF. CDR3 coding DNA: TGTGCCAGCAGCTCCCCCCAAGGGGTGAATTCACCCCTCCACTTT. Based on the CDR3 plus reference TRBV7-8 and TRBJ1-6, the full variable domain is GAGVSQSPRYKVAKRGQDVALRCDPISGHVSLFWYQQALGQGPEFLTYFQNEAQLDKSGLPSDRFFAERPEGSVSTLKIQRTQQEDSAVYLCASSSPQGVNSPLHFGNGTRLTVT.

Notes on this clonotype: The CDR3 ends on some other residue instead of the conserved phenylalanine or tryptophan, so this is likely a read error. The chain employs TRBV6-2 or TRBV6-3 and TRBJ2-7; 8 bases match TRBD1. Losses at the gene ends were 7 bases for V and 5 bases for J; bases not matched to a gene: 10. This CDR3 spans 14 amino acids. Germline CDR1 reads MNHEY; CDR2 reads SVGEGT. The CDR3 region is CASTDRGHLDEQYI. The CDR3 coding sequence is TGTGCCAGCACCGACAGGGGCCATTTGGACGAGCAGTACATC.

This clonotype was counted between two and nine times. This chain's CDR3 is CASSSRTAFSYGYTF. The CDR3 nucleotides read TGTGCCAGCAGCTCAAGGACAGCCTTCTCTTATGGCTACACCTTC. V is TRBV7-8 and J is TRBJ1-2; D perhaps matches TRBD1 (6 bases). Between the trimmed V and J ends, which lost 4 bases and 5 bases, there was a span of 17 bases. Germline V gene data show CDR1 as SGHVS and CDR2 as FQNEAQ. There are 15 residues in the CDR3.

This chain links TRBV6-1 with TRBJ2-1; D call uncertain. From germline, CDR1 is MNHNS and CDR2 SASEGT. Trimming shortened V by 2 bases and J by 6 bases, and 8 bases separated the two germline ends. The CDR3 totals 13 residues. Written as DNA, the CDR3 is TGTGCCAGCAGTGAATGGGGTTCCAATGAGCAGTTCTTC. It encodes CASSEWGSNEQFF.

This clonotype was seen many times. This rearrangement joins TRBV10-3 to TRBJ2-1; 10 nucleotides align to TRBD2. Germline assignment: CDR1 ENHRY and CDR2 SYGVKD. The CDR3 sequence is 14 residues long. Trimming at V came to 11 bases and at J to 5 bases, leaving 9 bases not matched to a gene. In nucleotides, the CDR3 is TGTGCCTCCGCTGGGACTAGCGTAAACAATGAGCAGTTCTTC. It yields the protein CASAGTSVNNEQFF.

The chain carries TRBV3-1 and TRBJ2-1; D ambiguous. This CDR3 is built from 12 residues. The germline V gene has CDR1 LGHDT and CDR2 YNNKEL (reference sequence). Trimming removed 1 base from V and 8 bases from J, with 6 bases in between. The CDR3, as DNA: TGTGCCAGCAGCCAAGGAGCGCATGAGCAGTTCTTC. It codes for CASSQGAHEQFF.

This clonotype has more than one count but fewer than ten. The V and J genes are TRBV4-1 and TRBJ2-1; TRBD1 matches at 9 bases. Looked up from germline, CDR1 is MGHRA and CDR2 is YSYEKL. V shed 3 bases, J shed 3 bases, and the junction held 6 bases outside the gene matches. The CDR3 has 16 amino acids. DNA for the CDR3: TGCGCCAGCAGCCAGGGACAGGGAACGGGCTACAATGAGCAGTTCTTC. It is translated as CASSQGQGTGYNEQFF.

The chain links TRBV25-1 to TRBJ2-4; perhaps D is TRBD1 or TRBD2 (5 bases each). The CDR3 has 16 residues. The V end lost 1 base, the J end lost 7 bases, and 17 bases lay between the germline ends. Per the germline V gene, CDR1 is MGHDK and CDR2 is SYGVNS. The CDR3 DNA follows: TGTGCCAGCAGTGAATCCGACACCCTCTGGGGGAACATTCAGTACTTC. Its translation is CASSESDTLWGNIQYF.

This chain connects TRBV5-6 to TRBJ2-3, with 12 nucleotides matching TRBD2. Germline values: CDR1 SGHDT, CDR2 YYEEEE. The CDR3 loop spans 18 amino acids. Trimming at V came to 1 base and at J to 9 bases, leaving 15 bases not matched to a gene. Written as DNA, the CDR3 is TGTGCCAGCAGCTTGAAACTAGCGGGGGGACCGAGTCGAGAAACGCAGTATTTT. Amino acids: CASSLKLAGGPSRETQYF.

At least ten counts were recorded for this clonotype. J is TRBJ2-7 and V is TRBV7-2, with TRBD2 matching over 9 bases. Germline CDR1 SGHTA, CDR2 FQGNSA. Trimming removed 1 base from V and 4 bases from J; junction bases left unmatched: 2. The CDR3 is 14 residues long. In nucleotides, the CDR3 is TGTGCCAGCAGCTTAGACAGCGGGGGGTACGAGCAGTACGTC. Translation gives CASSLDSGGYEQYV.